The TCR beta chain described here comes from a study of cytomegalovirus exposure and HLA in healthy donors (dated by TCRdb to between 2016 and 2019). General notes on the study: In an earlier analysis of some 550 of the donors, 276 Gb of sequence data and 117 million unique TCR beta sequences from about 179 million T cells were reported. About 280 gigabases of sequencing data and 91 million or so unique TCR sequences made up an early release that covered around 640 HLA-typed donors. Of the roughly 400 genotyped donors, around 81% fell in the genetic ancestry cluster associated with self-reported Caucasian donors. The study was designed to test whether signatures of past pathogen exposure could be identified by cataloging public T cell receptors. The study used immunosequencing to profile the T cell repertoires of hundreds of subjects and linked those repertoires to cytomegalovirus serostatus. Along with the approximately 620-subject first cohort, a separate validation cohort of roughly 110 different subjects was used. The study combined high-throughput TCR immunosequencing, statistical association of individual TCRs with disease status, and machine learning to predict cytomegalovirus infection status. A later analysis re-examined previously published TCR beta repertoires from 500 to 700 donors and added high-resolution HLA genotyping to investigate patterns of TCR occurrence. In the later analysis, no new phenotypic data were used to find candidate immune exposures; instead, reliance was placed on TCR beta sequences and their occurrence across donors. To decide whether each TCR beta V gene segment behaved as functional or pseudogenic, an earlier analysis of fewer than 750 of the donors relied on high-throughput TCR beta sequencing. Alongside the repertoire data, information on donor age, sex, ethnicity and CMV serostatus was compiled. In a later genetic analysis, genome-wide SNP genotypes for about 55% of the roughly 700 donors were used, and that subset was treated as a discovery cohort. All discovery cohort repertoires had been generated using a single sequencing platform. HLA typing covered class I and class II loci at four-digit resolution. Typing coverage varied by locus: roughly 620-640 donors for A, B, C, DRB1 and DQB1; approximately 520 for DQA1; around 610 for DPA1; approximately 470 for DPB1. Because of strong linkage in the cohort, 4 to 6 DR-DQ haplotypes were treated as single units for association and clustering. On average, roughly 240,000 unique TCR beta nucleotide sequences were sequenced per donor among more than 350 genotyped donors of the cohort, with 15% to 20% of those sequences being non-productive. The full study reports these points: Some IMGT-functional V segments, including TRBV6-2 and TRBV6-3, could not be told apart with the 87-base-pair reads, so those segments were excluded. The cohort was sequenced for TCR beta chains only, and without alpha or paired-chain data the features that could be detected were limited. Presence/absence analyses assumed roughly uniform sequencing depth across donors, an assumption that may not hold. Compared with equally common non-associated chains, HLA-associated TCR beta chains in a later analysis were more clonally expanded and had lower generation probabilities. Most TCR sequences were observed very rarely across donors, whereas some public TCRs were present in many individuals. A further reported finding was that TCR beta sequences accurately predicted the HLA-A and HLA-B alleles for most subjects in the first cohort. For the cohort, immune exposure information was limited to CMV serostatus. The authors suggested that the approach could potentially be generalized to other disease states and immunological phenotypes. Because counts were too low, seventeen rarely observed V segments, including chromosome 9 orphons, were excluded from the earlier analysis of about 500 of the donors. HLA typing was unavailable for some donors at each locus, so association tests used only the typed subset. An association between a missense DCLRE1C variant and V-gene and J-gene trimming of TCR beta chains was found in a later genetic analysis and replicated in an independent cohort. In a later analysis, most CMV-associated TCR beta chains were found to appear HLA-restricted, with HLA associations seemingly driven largely by CMV exposure. In a later analysis, around 17,000 TCR beta sequences were associated with specific HLA alleles at a false discovery rate of 0.05. An earlier analysis of 450 to 750 of the donors showed that most TCR beta V segments appeared in productive rearrangements either about 87% or about 30% of the time, which broadly matched IMGT annotations. Several of the top co-occurrence clusters appeared to be linked to parvovirus B19, influenza, CMV and Epstein-Barr virus, according to a later analysis. The classifier was reported to diagnose cytomegalovirus status with high specificity and sensitivity in both the original and validation cohorts. According to a later analysis, TCR association rates differed among HLA loci, with DRB1 alleles showing the most associated TCRs and HLA-C alleles showing the fewest. Strong co-occurrence of HLA alleles, especially DR and DQ, made assigning TCR associations to individual alleles difficult. Linkage disequilibrium might explain the correlated functional status among segregating V segments, but an unknown experimental factor could not be excluded. A group of highly shared sequence variants was considered likely to be a technical artifact of the sequencing pipeline. A few of the identified cytomegalovirus-associated TCR beta chains were confirmed in vitro to be specific for cytomegalovirus antigens. A later genetic analysis reported fewer N-insertions in productive TCRs among donors in an Asian-associated ancestry cluster than the roughly 640-donor mean. A total of around 150 TCR beta chains were listed by the study as associated with cytomegalovirus.

The library was generated by the immunoSEQ multiplex PCR assay. For the multiplex PCR, a mixture combining 60 forward primers for TCR Vbeta segments and 13 reverse primers for TCR Jbeta segments was used. A multiplex PCR assay on genomic DNA amplified the CDR3 region of rearranged TCR beta genes. The amplified TCR beta libraries were sequenced on the Illumina HiSeq System as 87-base-pair reads. Regarding the original processing steps: A later analysis counted about 76 million unique TCR beta chains across the 500 to 850 repertoires, and roughly 10 million of these chains were shared by at least two donors. A nearest-neighbor algorithm error-corrected the raw reads and collapsed the reads into unique sequences, merging closely related sequences to remove PCR and sequencing errors. CDR3 sequences were aligned to IMGT reference sequences to assign V, D and J gene segments. Each retained sequence needed at least a six-nucleotide match to both a V gene segment and a J gene segment. A rearrangement was called productive if the CDR3 had no stop codons and remained in frame with V and J, and every other rearrangement was called non-productive. CDR3 was defined according to IMGT convention as the region running from the second conserved V-encoded cysteine to the conserved J-encoded phenylalanine. The earlier analysis of about 590 of the donors excluded sequences that lacked an unambiguous match to a single V gene segment. In an earlier analysis of 450 to 700 of the donors, V segments were called functional above 56.7% productive rearrangements and were called segregating when the between-donor standard deviation exceeded 5%. A statistical classification framework was built for diagnosing cytomegalovirus status from the catalog of TCR beta chain sequences. A later analysis assigned V and J genes by comparing TCR nucleotide sequences with IMGT/GENE-DB human TR gene sequences. In a later analysis, CDR3 sequences and most-parsimonious VDJ recombination scenarios were assigned using the TCRdist pipeline. In a later analysis, each TCR beta chain was defined by its CDR3 amino acid sequence together with its V-gene family, and reads lacking a unique V-gene family were excluded. To address suspected cross-contamination and a sequencing artifact, a later analysis removed a few hundred highly shared, low-generation-probability nucleotide sequences. In a later analysis, a clonal expansion index was calculated for each public chain from normalized within-repertoire ranks of inferred template counts. In a later analysis, generation probabilities were computed using a VDJ recombination model fitted to out-of-frame rearrangements, and the results were checked against IGoR. In a later analysis, hypergeometric tests were used to score TCR-TCR, TCR-HLA and TCR-CMV co-occurrence, with a repertoire-size bias correction applied to TCR pairs. A later analysis estimated false discovery rates by permuting HLA or CMV assignments 20 times. A later analysis grouped co-occurring TCRs with DBSCAN, adding TCRdist sequence similarity when clustering within HLA-allele-positive subsets. Repertoires with fewer than 30,000 or more than 120,000 public chains were left out of co-occurrence clustering, as were several repertoires with anomalous nucleotide sharing. As stored in TCRdb, this immuneACCESS dataset retains in-frame rearrangements with V and J assigned. A fraction of the clones does not appear; measured against another copy, unresolved V genes explain less than half of the discrepancy, and the remainder lacks a known reason. Clonal size and the V and J genes are those of that table, whereas D and trimming came from the DNA. The sample yields 130,000 to 150,000 clones; about 80% were counted once. The top ten hold 3.5% to 5% of the sample.

The cohort consisted of 650 to 700 healthy bone marrow donors. At the time of sampling, all cohort members were nominally healthy, though unrecorded immune exposures were likely present. The donor tested CMV seronegative and was one of the 352 seronegative cohort members. A peripheral blood sample was provided by each donor, and peripheral blood mononuclear cells were used for TCR beta sequencing. The Qiagen DNeasy Blood Extraction Kit was used to extract genomic DNA from the blood cell samples. Regarding this clone: Its antigen specificity is not known. The input lacks base qualities; no much larger clone sits a single base away.

Relative to germline, V is 4 bases shorter and J is 0 bases shorter, with 14 bases between their ends. Sequences MNHEY (CDR1) and SVGAGI (CDR2) are obtained from the germline V gene. The CDR3 contains 16 residues, cysteine and phenylalanine counted. Only CDR3 DNA remains: 48 bases, in frame from the first base. Sequencing input: PBMCs. The TCR comes from a man aged 18 to 29 in good health and CMV-seronegative. The chain is encoded by TRBV6-5 joined to TRBJ2-3, and possibly TRBD1, on 6 matching bases. The bases are TGTGCCAGCAGTTTCCAACCGGGACAAAGCACAGATACGCAGTATTTT. Translation gives CASSFQPGQSTDTQYF.